The 27 T cell receptor beta chains presented below share a single source sample, sequenced in a study of T cells in Graves' hyperthyroidism and ophthalmopathy. TCR beta CDR3 regions were amplified from RNA transcripts. HTBI primers were used for first-round RT-PCR of the TCR CDR3. MiXCR was run by TCRdb on the multiplex PCR reads, yielding one entry per CDR3 protein. The table records some 570,000 distinct CDR3 sequences, approximately 15% of them present only once. Sequencing used blood. These receptors all stem from a woman between 18 and 30 years old with Graves' ophthalmopathy.

This chain links TRBV11-1 with TRBJ1-2; D ambiguous. V was pared by 4 bases and J by 3 bases, with 9 bases between. The germline CDR1 and CDR2 sequences are SGHAT and FQDESV (reference sequence). The CDR3 length is 13 residues. As DNA, the CDR3 is TGTGCCAGCAGCTCTTCTCGGTACTATGGCTACACCTTC. Translated: CASSSSRYYGYTF. Supplemented by reference TRBV11-1 and TRBJ1-2, the full variable domain reads EAEVAQSPRYKITEKSQAVAFWCDPISGHATLYWYRQILGQGPELLVQFQDESVVDDSQLPKDRFSAERLKGVDSTLKIQPAELGDSAMYLCASSSSRYYGYTFGSGTRLTVV.

This clonotype has a count of ten or more. V and J are TRBV20-1 and TRBJ1-6; 7 bases are shared with TRBD1. From germline, CDR1 is DFQATT and CDR2 SNEGSKA (reference sequence). The CDR3 runs 15 residues. The ends lost 5 bases at V and 7 bases at J; junction bases unmatched: 11. CDR3 DNA sequence: TGCAGTGCTCCGGCGGCAGGGGGAGAGAATTCACCCCTCCACTTT. It specifies CSAPAAGGENSPLHF.

V usage is TRBV18 and J usage is TRBJ1-1; 8 bases map to TRBD1. V shed 2 bases and J 2 bases; nucleotides not matched to a gene: 4. CDR1 and CDR2 from the germline V gene are KGHSH and LQKENI. The CDR3 runs 15 residues. CDR3 nucleotides: TGTGCCAGCTCACCAACAGGGGGGGCAAACACTGAAGCTTTCTTT. As protein: CASSPTGGANTEAFF.

The chain employs TRBV19 and TRBJ2-7; 8 bases fit TRBD2. CDR1 is LNHDA and CDR2 is SQIVND in the germline V gene (reference sequence). The length of the CDR3 is 14 residues. Trimming at V came to 6 bases and at J to 7 bases, leaving 11 bases not matched to a gene. Written as DNA, the CDR3 is TGTGCCAGTAGGCAGCGGGAGAGGGGGTCGGAGCAGTACTTC. This codes for CASRQRERGSEQYF.

This chain connects TRBV5-4 to TRBJ2-7; 8 positions match TRBD2. Germline V gene lookup returns CDR1 SGHNT and CDR2 YYREEE (reference sequence). V was pared by 0 bases and J by 6 bases, with 8 bases of the junction left unmatched. This CDR3 has 15 amino acids. The CDR3 DNA follows: TGTGCCAGCAGCTTGGACGGCGGGGGGCGGGTCGAGCAGTACTTC. It specifies CASSLDGGGRVEQYF.

Many counts were recorded for this clonotype. The genes are TRBV3-1 and TRBJ1-2; TRBD1 is a possible D gene (5 bases). The V end was cut by 0 bases, the J end by 5 bases, with 10 bases between. Looked up from germline, CDR1 is LGHDT and CDR2 is YNNKEL (reference sequence). The CDR3 loop spans 14 amino acids. The CDR3 DNA reads TGTGCCAGCAGCCAAGATCCAGGGCCTTATGGCTACACCTTC. Amino acid sequence: CASSQDPGPYGYTF.

This clonotype came up many times. The chain links TRBV6-5 to TRBJ1-2, with no clear D. This CDR3 region has 14 residues. Germline V gene sequence: CDR1 MNHEY, CDR2 SVGAGI. V dropped 0 bases and J dropped 4 bases, with 9 bases sitting between them. CDR3 DNA: TGTGCCAGCAGTTACTCGTCAGATATCTATGGCTACACCTTC. Translated, it gives CASSYSSDIYGYTF.

This clonotype was observed a few times. This chain joins TRBV29-1 and TRBJ2-1, with a possible D match to TRBD2 (5 bases). The CDR3 is 13 amino acids. Germline V gene sequence: CDR1 SQVTM, CDR2 ANQGSEA. V was trimmed by 4 bases and J by 6 bases, leaving 13 bases between them. The CDR3, as DNA: TGCAGCGTTGTCCAGAGGGCAAGCAATGAGCAGTTCTTC. It is translated as CSVVQRASNEQFF.

Ten or more counts support this clonotype. V usage is TRBV2 and J usage is TRBJ1-5; D possibly corresponds to TRBD1 (5 bases). V was cut by 1 base and J by 6 bases, with 13 bases left in between. CDR1 is SNHLY, CDR2 FYNNEI, per germline. CDR3 length: 15 amino acids. CDR3 loop: CASSEGQTRPQPQHF. The CDR3 DNA reads as TGTGCCAGCAGTGAAGGACAGACCCGCCCTCAGCCCCAGCATTTT.

V and J are TRBV9 and TRBJ2-7; a weak D match, TRBD1 (6 bases). The germline V gene has CDR1 SGDLS and CDR2 YYNGEE. The CDR3 totals 15 residues. Trimming shortened V by 1 base and J by 4 bases, and 15 bases separated the two germline ends. For the CDR3, the DNA is TGTGCCAGCAGCGTATCAGGGGAGAGAGTGTACGAGCAGTACTTC. Translated: CASSVSGERVYEQYF.

The sample holds many counts of this clonotype. The chain recombines TRBV13 with TRBJ1-1; TRBD1 is a possible D gene (5 bases). V was clipped by 5 bases and J by 4 bases, with 14 bases between them. CDR3 length equals 14 residues. The germline gives CDR1 PRHDT, CDR2 FYEKMQ (reference sequence). In DNA form, the CDR3 reads TGTGCCAGCAGCCCCCCCGGGGACCGCACTGAAGCTTTCTTT. Its translation: CASSPPGDRTEAFF.

In its sample, this clonotype was seen many times. The chain has TRBV12-3 or TRBV12-4 and TRBJ2-3; 11 positions match TRBD2. This CDR3 is built from 15 residues. V was pared by 3 bases and J by 6 bases, with 5 bases of the junction left unmatched. CDR3: CASSFTSGGSDTQYF. Written as DNA, the CDR3 is TGTGCCAGCAGTTTCACTAGCGGGGGTTCGGATACGCAGTATTTT.

There are many counts of this clonotype. The chain combines TRBV13 with TRBJ1-1; D remains ambiguous. V was clipped by 1 base and J by 3 bases, with 12 bases between them. The CDR3 covers 15 residues. CDR1 is PRHDT, CDR2 FYEKMQ, per germline (reference sequence). The CDR3 nucleotides read TGTGCCAGCAGCTTAGCCCGGGATTGGGACACTGAAGCTTTCTTT. It translates to CASSLARDWDTEAFF. Drawing the rest from reference TRBV13 and TRBJ1-1, the complete variable domain is AAGVIQSPRHLIKEKRETATLKCYPIPRHDTVYWYQQGPGQDPQFLISFYEKMQSDKGSIPDRFSAQQFSDYHSELNMSSLELGDSALYFCASSLARDWDTEAFFGQGTRLTVV.

This clonotype was detected many times. The chain employs TRBV12-3 or TRBV12-4 and TRBJ1-2, with 8 bases identical to TRBD1. This CDR3 spans 14 amino acids. The J segment lost 5 bases and the V segment lost 5 bases, leaving 7 bases of the junction unmatched. CDR3 nucleotide sequence: TGTGCCAGCAGTCCCCACAGGGGGGCGTATGGCTACACCTTC. Translated: CASSPHRGAYGYTF.

The chain's CDR3 is CATSRDTSGRDEQYF. For the CDR3, the DNA is TGTGCCACCAGCAGAGATACTAGCGGGCGCGACGAGCAGTACTTC. V is TRBV15 and J is TRBJ2-7; the match to TRBD2 covers 9 bases. CDR3 length: 15 residues. V shed 0 bases and J 5 bases; nucleotides not matched to a gene: 5. Per the germline V gene, CDR1 is LNHNV and CDR2 is YYDKDF (reference sequence).

A note on this clonotype: A much larger clone differs by one base, so this may be a read error. This chain connects TRBV7-3 to TRBJ2-1; 7 bases align to TRBD1. Germline values: CDR1 SGHTA, CDR2 FQGTGA. This CDR3 has 15 residues. CDR3 residues: CAGSFHRGSYNEQFF. The CDR3 nucleotides read TGTGCCGGCAGCTTCCACAGGGGTTCCTACAATGAGCAGTTCTTC.

In its sample, this clonotype was seen a few times. V usage is TRBV19 and J usage is TRBJ2-2; TRBD1 matches at 7 bases. This CDR3 is built from 13 residues. CDR1 is LNHDA and CDR2 is SQIVND in the germline V gene (reference sequence). The V and J ends lost 5 bases and 6 bases, in that order; junction bases with no gene match: 3. The CDR3 DNA reads as TGTGCCAGTAGTTCAGACAGGGCCGGGGAGCTGTTTTTT. This codes for CASSSDRAGELFF.

This clonotype was seen ten or more times. The chain carries TRBV11-2 and TRBJ2-7; D remains unclear. Germline V CDR1 and CDR2: SGHAT, FQNNGV. V gave up 5 bases and J gave up 0 bases, with 14 bases separating them. The CDR3 is made up of 15 amino acids. DNA of the CDR3: TGTGCCAGCAGCCCCAGGCAGTCAAGCTCCTACGAGCAGTACTTC. Translating gives CASSPRQSSSYEQYF. Complete variable domain (other parts from reference TRBV11-2 and TRBJ2-7): EAGVAQSPRYKIIEKRQSVAFWCNPISGHATLYWYQQILGQGPKLLIQFQNNGVVDDSQLPKDRFSAERLKGVDSTLKIQPAKLEDSAVYLCASSPRQSSSYEQYFGPGTRLTVT.

This clonotype came up many times. V and J are TRBV3-1 and TRBJ2-3, with TRBD1 as a possible D gene (5 bases). The germline V gene has CDR1 LGHDT and CDR2 YNNKEL (reference sequence). The CDR3 runs to 16 residues. V was cut by 3 bases and J by 1 base, with 14 bases left in between. The CDR3 protein is CASSHTRAQGTDTQYF. The CDR3 coding sequence is TGTGCCAGCAGCCACACCAGGGCCCAGGGCACAGATACGCAGTATTTT.

This clonotype has more than one count but fewer than ten. The CDR3 bases are TGTGCCAGCAGCTTAGGCCCCCTAGGAGGGCAAAATGAGCAGTTCTTC. Its translation is CASSLGPLGGQNEQFF. The chain employs TRBV7-9 and TRBJ2-1; TRBD2 might be the D (6 bases). With 1 base removed from V and 7 bases from J, the gap between germline ends came to 17 bases. CDR1 SEHNR and CDR2 FQNEAQ come from the germline V gene (reference sequence). This CDR3 is built from 16 residues.

This chain links TRBV6-4 with TRBJ2-1; D remains unclear. Germline V gives CDR1 MRHNA, CDR2 SNTAGT. V lost 2 bases to trimming and J lost 9 bases, with 14 bases between them. The CDR3 consists of 14 residues. CDR3: CASSDLGSLSEQFF. As DNA, the CDR3 is TGTGCCAGCAGTGACCTGGGGTCATTGAGTGAGCAGTTCTTC.

This clonotype has ten or more counts. This chain connects TRBV6-1 to TRBJ1-5; D might be TRBD1 (6 bases). Trimming took off 6 bases at V and 1 base at J, with 19 bases between the two ends. CDR1 is MNHNS, CDR2 SASEGT, per germline. This CDR3 has 17 amino acids. The CDR3 is CASSPGAGYGSNQPQHF. DNA of the CDR3: TGTGCCAGCAGCCCAGGGGCGGGCTACGGGAGCAATCAGCCCCAGCATTTT.

This clonotype was seen a handful of times. This may be a read error, as it is one base from a much larger clone. CDR3 amino acids: CASSLEGGDSPLHF. The CDR3 DNA follows: TGTGCCAGCAGCTTAGAGGGGGGAGACTCACCCCTCCACTTT. The V call is TRBV11-3, the J call TRBJ1-6; D might be TRBD1 (5 bases). V lost 0 bases to trimming and J lost 10 bases, with 10 bases between them. Germline-derived CDR1 and CDR2 are SGHNT and YENEEA. The CDR3 spans 14 residues.

This clonotype was counted ten times or more. The rearrangement joins TRBV12-3 or TRBV12-4 to TRBJ1-6; D is possibly TRBD1 (6 bases). The CDR3 covers 14 residues. The V end was cut by 6 bases, the J end by 10 bases, with 16 bases between. DNA for the CDR3: TGTGCCAGCAGCCAACAGGGTGGGGACTCACCCCTCCACTTT. It specifies CASSQQGGDSPLHF.

This clonotype was picked up many times. The rearrangement uses TRBV20-1 and TRBJ2-7; 12 bases match TRBD2. V shed 3 bases and J 6 bases; nucleotides not matched to a gene: 6. The CDR3 runs to 14 residues. The germline V gene has CDR1 DFQATT and CDR2 SNEGSKA (reference sequence). The CDR3 is CSARPLAGGLEQYF. The CDR3 bases are TGCAGTGCTAGGCCCCTAGCGGGAGGGCTCGAGCAGTACTTC.

This clonotype has a count of ten or more. The genes are TRBV6-1 and TRBJ2-2, with TRBD1 matching over 12 bases. J gave up 5 bases and V 9 bases, and 4 bases lay outside the gene matches. CDR1 and CDR2 (germline): MNHNS, SASEGT. This CDR3 contains 14 residues. CDR3 DNA sequence: TGTGCCAGGGGGGGACAGGGGGCGACCGGGGAGCTGTTTTTT. It is translated as CARGGQGATGELFF.

This clonotype was seen a handful of times. The genes are TRBV5-1 and TRBJ1-4, with D unresolved. V dropped 1 base and J dropped 4 bases, with 8 bases sitting between them. The CDR3 is 14 residues long. Germline assignment: CDR1 SGHRS and CDR2 YFSETQ. For the CDR3, the DNA is TGCGCCAGCAGCTTGTTCGGGGTTAATGAAAAACTGTTTTTT. This codes for CASSLFGVNEKLFF.